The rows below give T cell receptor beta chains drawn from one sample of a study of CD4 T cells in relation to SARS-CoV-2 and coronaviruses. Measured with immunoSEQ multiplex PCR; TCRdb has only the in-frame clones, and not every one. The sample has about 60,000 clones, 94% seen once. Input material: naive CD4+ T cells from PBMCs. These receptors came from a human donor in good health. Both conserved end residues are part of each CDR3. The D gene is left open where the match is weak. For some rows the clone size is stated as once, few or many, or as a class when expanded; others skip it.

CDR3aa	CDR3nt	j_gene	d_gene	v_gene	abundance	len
CASSVQGNSNQPQHF	TGTGCCAGTAGTGTACAGGGGAATAGCAATCAGCCCCAGCATTTT	TRBJ1-5	TRBD1	TRBV19	few	15
CASSQGVNGPEQYF	TGTGCCAGCAGCCAGGGTGTAAATGGGCCCGAGCAGTACTTC	TRBJ2-7	-	TRBV7-9	once	14
CASSSADRDYEQYF	TGTGCCAGCAGTTCCGCCGACAGGGACTACGAGCAGTACTTC	TRBJ2-7	TRBD1	TRBV28	-	14
CATSDADSPLWETQYF	TGTGCCACCAGTGATGCGGACAGCCCCCTTTGGGAGACCCAGTACTTC	TRBJ2-5	-	TRBV24-1	-	16
CASSSLENQPQHF	TGTGCCAGCTCATCACTTGAAAACCAGCCCCAGCATTTT	TRBJ1-5	-	TRBV18	-	13
CAIMEDGSSYEQYF	TGTGCCATCATGGAGGACGGGAGCTCCTACGAGCAGTACTTC	TRBJ2-7	-	TRBV10-3	-	14
CASSAGLAGYNEQFF	TGTGCCAGCTCCGCGGGACTAGCGGGTTACAATGAGCAGTTCTTC	TRBJ2-1	TRBD2	TRBV18	-	15
CASSPGRVANTGELFF	TGTGCCAGCAGTCCAGGCAGGGTTGCGAACACCGGGGAGCTGTTTTTT	TRBJ2-2	-	TRBV7-2	-	16
CASSTGGAYIQYF	TGTGCCAGTAGTACAGGGGGCGCGTACATTCAGTACTTC	TRBJ2-4	TRBD1	TRBV19	-	13
CASSWGLAGSSYNEQFF	TGTGCCAGTAGTTGGGGGCTAGCGGGGAGCTCCTACAATGAGCAGTTCTTC	TRBJ2-1	TRBD2	TRBV19	-	17
CASSDGSVQYF	TGCGCCAGCAGTGATGGCTCCGTGCAGTACTTC	TRBJ2-7	-	TRBV10-1	-	11
CASSSSTSGLMNEQFF	-	TRBJ2-1	-	TRBV27	-	16
CASSRQGFNEKLFF	TGTGCCAGCAGTCGACAGGGGTTTAATGAAAAACTGTTTTTT	TRBJ1-4	TRBD1	TRBV2	-	14
CASSFAVNSYNEQFF	TGTGCCAGCAGCTTCGCTGTAAACTCCTACAATGAGCAGTTCTTC	TRBJ2-1	-	TRBV5-4	-	15
CASSLVGSRGYEQYF	TGTGCCAGCAGCTTGGTTGGATCTAGGGGCTACGAGCAGTACTTC	TRBJ2-7	-	TRBV5-4	-	15
CASSLGRGPSGANVLTF	TGTGCCAGCAGTTTGGGACGGGGACCGTCTGGGGCCAACGTCCTGACTTTC	TRBJ2-6	-	TRBV28	-	17
CAISGGSGHWETQYF	TGTGCCATCAGCGGGGGATCGGGACATTGGGAGACCCAGTACTTC	TRBJ2-5	-	TRBV10-3	-	15
CATRSSGTDTQYF	TGTGCCACCAGGTCCAGCGGCACAGATACGCAGTATTTT	TRBJ2-3	-	TRBV28	-	13
CASRKGGGEKLFF	TGTGCCAGCAGAAAGGGAGGTGGGGAAAAACTGTTTTTT	TRBJ1-4	-	TRBV6-5	-	13
CASSSTGPGWDTGELFF	TGTGCCAGCAGTTCAACAGGCCCGGGATGGGACACCGGGGAGCTGTTTTTT	TRBJ2-2	-	TRBV27	-	17
CASSARDRGYSNQPQHF	TGTGCCAGCAGCGCCCGGGACAGGGGTTATAGCAATCAGCCCCAGCATTTT	TRBJ1-5	TRBD1	TRBV7-2	-	17